This T cell receptor (beta chain) was identified during a study of blood T cells in healthy people across ages. Germline V gene sequence: CDR1 SGHAT, CDR2 FQDESV (reference sequence). The CDR3 has 13 residues. Trimming took 5 bases from V and 8 from J; bases not matched to a gene: 4. Together with a sample-barcoded 5' primer, a J-beta primer mix was included in a second PCR lasting roughly 6 to 12 cycles. In TCRdb, the 5' RACE reads were re-called with MiXCR into one record per CDR3 protein. The sample lists 700,000 to 1,000,000 distinct CDR3 sequences; approximately 48% were seen once. The sequencing sample was made of blood. The V and J genes are TRBV11-1 and TRBJ2-1; 9 bases match TRBD1. The clonotype comes from a man in his sixties in good health. The DNA for the CDR3 is TGTGCCAGCAGCAAACAGGGGGCCGATGAGCAGTTCTTC. It translates to CASSKQGADEQFF.